The entry below gives a single TCR beta chain sequence along with its context. In its sample, this clonotype was seen many times. No antigen is known for it. Qualities for individual bases were not recorded, and no much larger clone is one base off. The entry originates in a study of low-dose radiotherapy and immunotherapy resistance in tumors (dated by TCRdb to between 2020 and 2023). About the full investigation: Cohort 1 received 0.5 Gy per fraction every 2 weeks, with a prescribed total PTV dose of 6.5 Gy. Patients in Cohort 2 were given 1 Gy per fraction every two weeks, for a total of 13 Gy across 26 weeks. Nivolumab was administered intravenously as a 240 mg flat dose every two weeks, and ipilimumab was administered intravenously at 1 mg/kg every six weeks. Cyclophosphamide 200 mg/m2 was administered intravenously every two weeks, one day before each radiation and immunotherapy administration. Starting on cycle 1 day 1, patients took 300 mg of aspirin by mouth once daily for four cycles. Trial participants were not randomized into treatment groups. Eight patients were included in the translational analysis: three from the first dose cohort and the first five from the second dose cohort.

The meaning of the sample's time point label: before trial treatment. Donors were enrolled in RACIN, a single-arm phase I dose-escalation trial in which nivolumab, ipilimumab, aspirin, low-dose cyclophosphamide and low-dose radiotherapy were combined. Patients with advanced, TIL-negative solid tumors were considered eligible. From the cysteine through the phenylalanine, the CDR3 covers 13 amino acids. Only the CDR3 region is kept as DNA, spanning 39 bases read in frame from base 1. In the germline V gene, CDR1 corresponds to SQVTM and CDR2 to ANQGSEA. The sample was run on an Illumina HiSeq 2500. Superscript III and a set of TRAV- and TRBV-specific primers were used to synthesize first-strand cDNA, so that both TCRalpha and TCRbeta chains were covered. TCRs were amplified with Phusion for around 19 PCR cycles, with a constant-region primer paired with the adapter attached to the V primers. Amplification of the isolated mRNA was done with the MessageAmp II aRNA Amplification Kit, which involved a roughly 16-hour in vitro transcription at 37 degrees C. The Dynabeads mRNA DIRECT Purification Kit was used to isolate the mRNA for TCR sequencing. A second 25-cycle Phusion PCR added indexed Illumina adapters, and products were purified with AMPure XP beads. The paper's data handling went like this. Custom Perl scripts were used to pool TCR sequences that encoded the same protein, to remove out-of-frame sequences, and to calculate the abundance of each clonotype. Any TCR sequence supported by only a single read was excluded from analysis. The metrics used to describe the repertoires included Shannon entropy, Gini index, clonality, richness, and the frequency of TCRs shared between repertoires. In-frame beta chains were kept once TCRdb had trimmed the public reads at Q25 with fastp and called clones with MiXCR. CDR3 protein sequences are deduplicated, and each keeps its most common genes and DNA. These V and J calls derive from TCRdb rather than the authors' analysis. This sample holds fewer than 90,000 distinct CDR3 sequences; less than 35% were observed only once. 11% of the sample lies in the top ten.

The sample here was PBMCs, taken before treatment. The clonotype originates from a female donor with ovarian cancer. Recombination connected TRBV29-1 to TRBJ1-1, with the D gene call left open. DNA sequence: TGCCTTGCCCGGGGAGGGCAGAACACTGAAGCTTTCTTT. Translation gives CLARGGQNTEAFF.